This paragraph reports one TCR beta chain. There is no known antigen for this receptor. Per-base quality was not reported, and no clone a single base away is much larger than it. This sample was included in a study of cytomegalovirus exposure and HLA in healthy donors (dated by TCRdb to between 2016 and 2019). As for the study more broadly: A later analysis indicated that the 110 or so validation repertoires were generated on the platform also employed for the 600 to 750 repertoires of the first cohort. The study aimed to test whether cataloging public T cell receptors could reveal signatures of past pathogen exposure. In addition to the first cohort of 666 subjects, a separate validation cohort of 130 or so different subjects was used. To predict cytomegalovirus infection status, the study brought together high-throughput TCR immunosequencing, statistical association of individual TCRs with disease status, and machine learning. Paper-wide results and their limitations: The study listed 150 to 200 TCR beta chains as associated with cytomegalovirus. A later analysis found that TCRs clustered in the first cohort also tended to co-occur in the roughly 120 validation repertoires, with approximately 95% of cluster scores above 0. A few of the identified cytomegalovirus-associated TCR beta chains were confirmed in vitro to be specific for cytomegalovirus antigens. The classifier was reported to diagnose cytomegalovirus status with high specificity and sensitivity in both the original cohort and the validation cohort. Most TCR sequences were observed very rarely across donors, whereas some public TCRs were present in many individuals. According to the authors, the approach could potentially be generalized to other disease states and immunological phenotypes. The validation cohort had no HLA typing available for a later analysis, so co-occurrence within that cohort was assessed over all 130 or so repertoires.

The V end loses 1 base and the J end loses 5 bases, and a stretch of 23 bases separates them. For CDR1 and CDR2, the germline V gene lists SGHTA and FQGNSA. Reading from cysteine to phenylalanine, the CDR3 counts 18 amino acids. Of the read, only the CDR3 DNA is kept; its 54 bases are in frame from base 1. The donors belonged to the validation cohort of over a hundred subjects, which was separate from the roughly 670-subject first cohort. Library creation used the immunoSEQ multiplex PCR assay. The authors' analysis ran thus. A statistical classification framework was built to diagnose cytomegalovirus status from the catalog of TCR beta chain sequences. This immuneACCESS table, as held by TCRdb, lists in-frame sequences with V and J called but not all clones. Of the missing ones, under half trace to an unresolved V gene in checked studies; the others have no known cause. The DNA was the basis for D and trimming; V, J and clone size are from that table. The sample records about 88,000 clones, roughly 80% of which are singletons. About 12% of the sample rests with the top ten.

The TCR was taken from a woman aged 18-35 years in good health and CMV-seropositive. Sample: PBMCs. Here the chain combines TRBV7-2 and TRBJ2-5; a tentative D match to TRBD2 spans 6 bases. The nucleotides are TGTGCCAGCAGCTTAGGTCGCACTAGCCATTTCGACGGTGAGACCCAGTACTTC. The translation is CASSLGRTSHFDGETQYF.